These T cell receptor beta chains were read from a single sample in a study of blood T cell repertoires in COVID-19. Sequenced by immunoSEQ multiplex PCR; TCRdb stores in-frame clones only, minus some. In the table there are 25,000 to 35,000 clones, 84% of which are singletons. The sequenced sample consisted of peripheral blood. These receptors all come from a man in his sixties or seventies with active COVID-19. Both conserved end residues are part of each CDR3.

cdr3_aa: CASSPGARGGTDTQYF
j_call: TRBJ2-3
v_call: TRBV5-1

cdr3_aa: CAITPSGGSADTQYF
j_call: TRBJ2-3
v_call: TRBV10-3

cdr3_aa: CASTLTNLGAF
j_call: TRBJ1-2
v_call: TRBV12-1

cdr3_aa: CASSYSSAPLHF
j_call: TRBJ1-6
v_call: TRBV6-2/TRBV6-3

cdr3_aa: CASSKPPTGTTEAFF
j_call: TRBJ1-1
v_call: TRBV11-3

cdr3_aa: CASSLGQSYSPLHF
j_call: TRBJ1-6
v_call: TRBV5-6

cdr3_aa: CASSYSQGRNQPQHF
j_call: TRBJ1-5
v_call: TRBV6-6

cdr3_aa: CARSLLQGIQPQHF
j_call: TRBJ1-5
v_call: TRBV5-3

cdr3_aa: CASSTNTRSQETQYF
j_call: TRBJ2-5
v_call: TRBV25-1

cdr3_aa: CASSWTGREVREQYF
j_call: TRBJ2-7
v_call: TRBV11-3

cdr3_aa: CASSLRPGQAYEQYF
j_call: TRBJ2-7
v_call: TRBV5-5

cdr3_aa: CASSLNTGGDQPQHF
j_call: TRBJ1-5
v_call: TRBV18

cdr3_aa: CARSLDKHLQETQYF
j_call: TRBJ2-5
v_call: TRBV5-3

cdr3_aa: CSVSTGMNTEAFF
j_call: TRBJ1-1
v_call: TRBV29-1

cdr3_aa: CASRPGGGEKLFF
j_call: TRBJ1-4
v_call: TRBV6-5

cdr3_aa: CASSAGTAPDTEAFF
j_call: TRBJ1-1
v_call: TRBV18

cdr3_aa: CARSPTSGVQETQYF
j_call: TRBJ2-5
v_call: TRBV5-3